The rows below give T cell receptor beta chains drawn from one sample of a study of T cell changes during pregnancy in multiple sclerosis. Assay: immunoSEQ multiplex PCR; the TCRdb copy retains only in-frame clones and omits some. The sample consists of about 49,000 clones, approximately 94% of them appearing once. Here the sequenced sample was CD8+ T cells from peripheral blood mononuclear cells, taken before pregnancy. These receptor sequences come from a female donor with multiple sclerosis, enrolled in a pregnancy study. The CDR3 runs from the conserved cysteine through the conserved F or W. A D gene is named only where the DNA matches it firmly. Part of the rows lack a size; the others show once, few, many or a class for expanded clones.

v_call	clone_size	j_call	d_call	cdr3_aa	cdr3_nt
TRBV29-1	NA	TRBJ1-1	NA	CSVGSPQATGNTEAFF	TGCAGCGTTGGATCACCCCAGGCAACGGGAAACACTGAAGCTTTCTTT
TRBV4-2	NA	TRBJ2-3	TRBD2	CASSQDGTSGLLDTQYF	TGTGCCAGCAGCCAAGATGGGACTAGCGGACTACTAGATACGCAGTATTTT
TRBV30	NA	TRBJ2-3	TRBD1	CAWSGGTGGTDTQYF	TGTGCCTGGAGTGGTGGGACAGGGGGCACAGATACGCAGTATTTT
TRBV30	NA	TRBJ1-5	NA	CAWSVQGNQPQHF	TGTGCCTGGAGTGTACAGGGCAATCAGCCCCAGCATTTT
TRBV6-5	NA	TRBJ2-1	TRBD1	CASSIRDSSYNEQFF	TGTGCCAGCAGTATCCGGGACAGCTCCTACAATGAGCAGTTCTTC
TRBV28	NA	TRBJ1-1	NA	CASSLSPDRLNTEAFF	TGTGCCAGCAGTTTATCCCCCGACAGATTGAACACTGAAGCTTTCTTT
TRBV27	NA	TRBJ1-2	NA	CASRGLLLWNYGYTF	TGTGCCAGCAGGGGACTTTTACTTTGGAACTATGGCTACACCTTC
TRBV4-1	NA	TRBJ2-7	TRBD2	CASSQAMTSGSYEQYF	TGCGCCAGCAGCCAAGCTATGACTAGCGGGAGTTACGAGCAGTACTTC
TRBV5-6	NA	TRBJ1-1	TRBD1	CASSVQGQENTEAFF	TGTGCCAGCAGCGTACAGGGACAGGAGAACACTGAAGCTTTCTTT
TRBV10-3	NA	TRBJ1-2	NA	CAISESEPYGYTF	TGTGCCATCAGTGAGTCGGAGCCCTATGGCTACACCTTC
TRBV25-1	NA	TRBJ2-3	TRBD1	CASSAGGADTQYF	TGTGCCAGCAGTGCAGGGGGCGCAGATACGCAGTATTTT
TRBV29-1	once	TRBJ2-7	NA	CSVEDWAGNSYEQYF	TGCAGCGTTGAAGATTGGGCAGGGAATTCCTACGAGCAGTACTTC
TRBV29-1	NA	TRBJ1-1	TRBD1	CSVLTGGWTEAFF	TGCAGCGTACTGACAGGGGGCTGGACTGAAGCTTTCTTT
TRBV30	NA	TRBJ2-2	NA	CAWMRHGELFF	TGTGCCTGGATGAGGCACGGGGAGCTGTTTTTT
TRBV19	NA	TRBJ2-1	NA	CASSTGLEQFF	TGTGCCAGTAGTACCGGACTCGAGCAGTTCTTC
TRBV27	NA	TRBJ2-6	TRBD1	CASSLWTGLGERGANVLTF	TGTGCCAGCAGTCTATGGACAGGGTTAGGGGAAAGGGGGGCCAACGTCCTGACTTTC
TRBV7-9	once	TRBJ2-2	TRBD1	CASTSGGTNTGELFF	TGTGCCAGCACTTCAGGGGGCACGAACACCGGGGAGCTGTTTTTT
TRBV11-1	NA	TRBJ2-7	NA	CASSPEAGQFYEQYF	TGTGCCAGCAGCCCCGAGGCGGGACAGTTCTACGAGCAGTACTTC
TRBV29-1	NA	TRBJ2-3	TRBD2	CSARTSGRGTDTQYF	TGCAGCGCCCGGACTAGCGGGAGAGGGACAGATACGCAGTATTTT
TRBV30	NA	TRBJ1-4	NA	CACVSPGSTNEKLFF	TGTGCCTGTGTTTCCCCGGGATCAACTAATGAAAAACTGTTTTTT
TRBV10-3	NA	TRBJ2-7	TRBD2	CAISGGLAEQTWYEQYF	TGTGCCATCAGTGGTGGACTAGCTGAGCAAACCTGGTACGAGCAGTACTTC
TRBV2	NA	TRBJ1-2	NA	CASSDIYDGGNGYTF	TGTGCCAGCAGTGATATTTACGACGGAGGAAATGGCTACACCTTC
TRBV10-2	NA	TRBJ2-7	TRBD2	CASTGGGSYEQYF	TGCGCCAGCACGGGGGGAGGGTCCTACGAGCAGTACTTC
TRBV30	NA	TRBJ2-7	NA	CAYAGPGGEYF	TGTGCCTACGCCGGACCAGGAGGGGAGTACTTC
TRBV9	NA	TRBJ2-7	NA	CASSVAPSREQYF	TGTGCCAGCAGCGTAGCCCCATCTAGGGAGCAGTACTTC
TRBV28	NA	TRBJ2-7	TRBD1	CASSYRTGVYEQYF	TGTGCCAGCAGTTACCGGACAGGGGTCTACGAGCAGTACTTC
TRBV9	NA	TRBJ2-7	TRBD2	CASSEEGGSSYEQYF	TGTGCCAGCAGCGAGGAGGGAGGGAGCTCCTACGAGCAGTACTTC
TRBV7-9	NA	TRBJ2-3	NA	CASSASGSSTDTQYF	TGTGCCAGCAGCGCGTCGGGGTCTAGCACAGATACGCAGTATTTT
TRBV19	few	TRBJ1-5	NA	CASSIAGYSNQPQHF	TGTGCCAGTAGTATCGCAGGGTATAGCAATCAGCCCCAGCATTTT
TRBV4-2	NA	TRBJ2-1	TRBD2	CASSQEHSGRADEQFF	TGTGCCAGCAGCCAAGAACATAGCGGGAGGGCGGATGAGCAGTTCTTC
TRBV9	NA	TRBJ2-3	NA	CASSVADLWGVLSFTQYF	TGTGCCAGCAGCGTAGCGGATTTATGGGGGGTTTTAAGTTTTACGCAGTATTTT
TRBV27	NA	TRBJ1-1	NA	CASTFREGTEAFF	TGTGCCAGCACCTTTCGAGAGGGCACTGAAGCTTTCTTT
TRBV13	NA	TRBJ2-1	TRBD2	CASSILTSGRVDEQFF	TGTGCCAGCAGCATACTCACTAGCGGGAGAGTCGATGAGCAGTTCTTC
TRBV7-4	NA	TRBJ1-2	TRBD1	CASSFSGQGDGYTF	TGTGCCAGCAGCTTCAGTGGTCAGGGGGATGGCTACACCTTC
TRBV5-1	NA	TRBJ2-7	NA	CASSLLIGDSYEQYF	TGCGCCAGCAGCTTGCTGATAGGGGACTCCTACGAGCAGTACTTC
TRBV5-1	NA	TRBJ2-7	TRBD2	CASSFLAGGHDEQYF	TGCGCCAGCAGCTTTCTAGCGGGAGGGCACGACGAGCAGTACTTC
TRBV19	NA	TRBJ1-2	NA	CASSIGGSGYTF	TGTGCCAGTAGTATAGGAGGATCAGGCTACACCTTC
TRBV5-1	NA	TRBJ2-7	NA	CASSPLGHKSSYEQYF	TGCGCCAGCAGCCCCTTGGGACACAAGAGCTCCTACGAGCAGTACTTC
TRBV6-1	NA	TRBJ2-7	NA	CASSEAGGQDEQYF	TGTGCCAGCAGTGAGGCGGGAGGACAGGACGAGCAGTACTTC
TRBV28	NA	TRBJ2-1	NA	CASIGLGDEQFF	TGTGCCAGCATTGGACTGGGAGATGAGCAGTTCTTC
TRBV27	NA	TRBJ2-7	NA	CASSSGVLYEQYF	TGTGCCAGCAGTTCGGGGGTCCTATACGAGCAGTACTTC
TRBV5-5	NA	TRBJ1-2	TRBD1	CASSGMGQLYGYTF	TGTGCCAGCAGCGGCATGGGACAGCTCTATGGCTACACCTTC